A selection of T cell receptor beta chains follows, all from one sample in a study of neoadjuvant nivolumab and ipilimumab in lung cancer. Produced via immunoSEQ multiplex PCR; TCRdb's table is partial and in-frame only. The sample lists approximately 35,000 clones; under 95% were seen once. This specimen consisted of peripheral blood, obtained after neoadjuvant nivolumab, alone or with ipilimumab, at or shortly before surgery. The receptor source for this set is an adult with non-small cell lung cancer. Both conserved end residues are part of each CDR3. The order of the fields is J gene, D gene, V gene, CDR3 length, clone size, CDR3 DNA, CDR3 protein. D genes are given only for firm matches. Clone sizes are given selectively: once, few, many, or a class where the clone is expanded.

TRBJ2-7 TRBD1 TRBV5-1 17 . TGCGCCAGCAGCTTGGCCGACAGGGCAAAATCATCGAACGAGCAGTACTTC CASSLADRAKSSNEQYF
TRBJ2-7 . TRBV18 17 . TGTGCCAGCTCACCACCGTCGGGGGGCGACCACCTAGTCGAGCAGTACTTC CASSPPSGGDHLVEQYF
TRBJ2-7 . TRBV6-1 15 . TGTGCCAGCAGTGAAGCAGGCGGGATAACCTACGAGCAGTACTTC CASSEAGGITYEQYF
TRBJ1-5 . TRBV25-1 13 . TGTGCCAGCACTGAAGGAGGGGATCAGCCCCAGCATTTT CASTEGGDQPQHF
TRBJ2-2 . TRBV18 13 . TGTGCCAGCTCACCACTGGACACCGGGGAGCTGTTTTTT CASSPLDTGELFF
TRBJ2-1 TRBD2 TRBV7-9 17 . TGTGCCAGCAGCCACCCCGGACTAGCGGAATCCTACAATGAGCAGTTCTTC CASSHPGLAESYNEQFF
TRBJ2-5 TRBD2 TRBV6-1 14 . TGTGCCAGCATTGGGACTAGCGTTAAAGAGACCCAGTACTTC CASIGTSVKETQYF
TRBJ2-7 TRBD2 TRBV11-2 16 once TGTGCCAGCAGCCCACGTACTAGCGGGCGGGCTTACGAGCAGTACTTC CASSPRTSGRAYEQYF
TRBJ2-7 . TRBV27 15 . TGTGCCAGCAGCCCCCCGGCCAGTGGGGCGGTCGAGCAGTACTTC CASSPPASGAVEQYF
TRBJ2-1 TRBD2 TRBV11-3 14 . TGTGCCAGCAGCCCGTTAGCGGGATCCAATGAGCAGTTCTTC CASSPLAGSNEQFF
TRBJ2-7 TRBD2 TRBV7-8 13 . TGTGCCAGCAGCTTAGATCGCCTAGCCCCGGGGGGCTTC CASSLDRLAPGGF
TRBJ1-4 . TRBV7-2 14 . TGTGCCAGCAGCTCCGCCGGGAACAATGAAAAACTGTTTTTT CASSSAGNNEKLFF
TRBJ2-7 . TRBV28 16 . TGTGCCAGCAGCCTCGCCAGGGGGGCGAGCTCCTACGAGCAGTACTTC CASSLARGASSYEQYF
TRBJ2-1 . TRBV10-3 11 . TGTGCCACCCAGAACAACAATGAGCAGTTCTTC CATQNNNEQFF
TRBJ2-7 TRBD2 TRBV7-9 16 . TGTGCCAGCAGCTTAGGCGGGGGACTAGCGGGAACCGAGCAGTACTTC CASSLGGGLAGTEQYF
TRBJ2-1 . TRBV5-5 19 once TGTGCCAGCAGCTCGGGGGACCCAGCGGGCCTTCCTCTGTACAATGAGCAGTTCTTC CASSSGDPAGLPLYNEQFF
TRBJ1-2 . TRBV5-1 13 . TGCGCCAGCAGCACAAAAGGGGTGCAGGGCTACACCTTC CASSTKGVQGYTF
TRBJ2-5 TRBD2 TRBV6-6 15 . TGTGCCAGCAGTTCCTTAGCGGGAGGGCAAGAGACCCAGTACTTC CASSSLAGGQETQYF